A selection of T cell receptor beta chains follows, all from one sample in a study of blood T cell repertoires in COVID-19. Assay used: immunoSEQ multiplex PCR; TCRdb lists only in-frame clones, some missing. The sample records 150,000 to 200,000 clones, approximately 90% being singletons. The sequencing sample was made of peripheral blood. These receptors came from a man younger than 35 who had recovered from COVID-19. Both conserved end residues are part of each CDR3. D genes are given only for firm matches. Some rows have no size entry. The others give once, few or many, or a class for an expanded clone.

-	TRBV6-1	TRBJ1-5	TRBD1	CASSEIWAGQPLYSNQPQHF	TGTGCCAGCAGTGAAATTTGGGCGGGACAGCCTCTGTATAGCAATCAGCCCCAGCATTTT
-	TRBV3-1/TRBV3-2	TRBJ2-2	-	CASSHGTGELFF	TGTGCCAGCAGCCACGGCACCGGGGAGCTGTTTTTT
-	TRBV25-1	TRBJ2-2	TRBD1	CASSADRGPVGELFF	TGTGCCAGCAGTGCGGACAGGGGGCCCGTCGGGGAGCTGTTTTTT
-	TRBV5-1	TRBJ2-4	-	CASTLQGLGAKNIQYF	TGCGCCAGCACCTTGCAGGGGCTGGGGGCCAAAAACATTCAGTACTTC
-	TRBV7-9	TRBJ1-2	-	CASSSPLRLSDGYTF	TGTGCCAGCAGCTCGCCGTTGCGGTTGAGCGATGGCTACACCTTC
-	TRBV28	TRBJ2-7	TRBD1	CASTQGTYEQYF	TGTGCCAGCACACAGGGGACCTACGAGCAGTACTTC
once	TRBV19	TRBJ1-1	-	CASRDWEGTEAFF	TGTGCCAGTAGAGACTGGGAGGGGACTGAAGCTTTCTTT
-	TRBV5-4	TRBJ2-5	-	CASSLWTEETQYF	TGTGCCAGCAGCTTGTGGACAGAAGAGACCCAGTACTTC
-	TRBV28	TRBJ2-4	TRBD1	CASSSAGGEVNIQYF	TGTGCCAGCAGCAGCGCAGGGGGCGAGGTGAACATTCAGTACTTC
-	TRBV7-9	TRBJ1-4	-	CASSPGEKLFF	TGTGCCAGCAGCCCGGGGGAAAAACTGTTTTTT
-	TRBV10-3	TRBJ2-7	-	CAISDGGSYEQYF	TGTGCCATCAGTGATGGGGGGAGCTACGAGCAGTACTTC
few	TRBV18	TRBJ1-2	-	CASSPGGDPVWGYTF	TGTGCCAGCTCACCGGGAGGGGATCCGGTTTGGGGCTACACCTTC
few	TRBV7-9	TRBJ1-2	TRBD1	CASSLGQGTNYGYTF	TGTGCCAGCAGCCTTGGACAGGGTACTAACTATGGCTACACCTTC
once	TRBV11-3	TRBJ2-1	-	CASSLRRGDNEQFF	TGTGCCAGCAGCTTAAGGCGGGGCGACAATGAGCAGTTCTTC
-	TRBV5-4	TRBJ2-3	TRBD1	CASSLDRLGQTDTQYF	TGTGCCAGCAGCTTGGATCGGTTGGGACAGACAGATACGCAGTATTTT
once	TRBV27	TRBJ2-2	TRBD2	CASSLSGQGLAGRSGELFF	TGTGCCAGCAGTTTATCGGGACAGGGACTAGCGGGAAGGTCCGGGGAGCTGTTTTTT
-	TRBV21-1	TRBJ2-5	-	CASSKALGLAVFETQYF	TGTGCCAGCAGCAAAGCGCTTGGACTAGCGGTATTCGAGACCCAGTACTTC
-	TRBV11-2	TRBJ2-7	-	CASSYLGQGYYEQYF	TGTGCCAGCAGCTATCTGGGGCAGGGCTACTACGAGCAGTACTTC
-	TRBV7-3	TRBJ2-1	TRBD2	CASSGGGSGISSYNEQFF	TGTGCCAGCAGCGGAGGGGGTAGCGGGATCAGCTCCTACAATGAGCAGTTCTTC
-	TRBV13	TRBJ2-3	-	CASSLGARNTDTQYF	TGTGCCAGCAGCTTAGGAGCGCGGAACACAGATACGCAGTATTTT
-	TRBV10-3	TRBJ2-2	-	CATTQGMGTGELFF	TGTGCCACCACACAGGGAATGGGAACCGGGGAGCTGTTTTTT
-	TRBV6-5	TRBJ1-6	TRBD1	CASSLTGTGVSPLHF	TGTGCCAGCAGCCTCACCGGGACAGGGGTTTCACCCCTCCACTTT
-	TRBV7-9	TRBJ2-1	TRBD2	CASSSRRGRLYEQFF	TGTGCCAGCAGCTCCCGGCGCGGGAGGCTCTATGAGCAGTTCTTC
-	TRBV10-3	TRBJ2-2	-	CAISGTAGPTGELFF	TGTGCCATCAGTGGAACCGCTGGCCCGACCGGGGAGCTGTTTTTT
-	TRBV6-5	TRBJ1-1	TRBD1	CASSQGQGAGTEAFF	TGTGCCAGCAGCCAAGGACAGGGGGCAGGAACTGAAGCTTTCTTT
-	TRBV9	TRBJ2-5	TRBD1	CASGGQGTAQETQYF	TGTGCCAGCGGCGGACAGGGGACAGCCCAAGAGACCCAGTACTTC
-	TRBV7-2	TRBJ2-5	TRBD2	CASSTSGRKQETQYF	TGTGCCAGCAGCACTAGCGGGAGGAAGCAAGAGACCCAGTACTTC
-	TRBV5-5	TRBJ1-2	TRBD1	CASSSGGNYGYTF	TGTGCCAGCAGTTCAGGGGGGAACTATGGCTACACCTTC